The entry below describes one T cell receptor (beta chain). Authors' methods: From reference gene primer amplification, estimates of nucleated cell counts were derived. Data came from immunoSEQ multiplex PCR; TCRdb stores just in-frame clones and leaves some out. D and trimming come from the DNA, and the V and J calls and clone size come from that table. The data hold around 60,000 clones, with 90% observed a single time. These data are taken from a study of blood T cell repertoires in COVID-19. About the study: Both acute and convalescent COVID-19 samples were obtained from the United States, Italy and Spain. The cDNA or gDNA used as material had been derived from T cells, B-cell-depleted T cells, or PBMCs.

CDR3 size: 18 residues. The germline CDR1 and CDR2 sequences are LGHNT and FRNRAP. V shed 8 bases, J shed 3 bases, and the junction held 13 bases outside the gene matches. This TCR came from a man between 60 and 75 years old with acute or convalescent COVID-19. V and J are TRBV12-5 and TRBJ2-2, with 12 bases aligning to TRBD1. The source material was peripheral blood. The CDR3 protein is CASRPGPGTGGDTGELFF. The CDR3 DNA sequence: TGTGCTAGTAGGCCGGGGCCCGGGACAGGGGGCGACACCGGGGAGCTGTTTTTT.